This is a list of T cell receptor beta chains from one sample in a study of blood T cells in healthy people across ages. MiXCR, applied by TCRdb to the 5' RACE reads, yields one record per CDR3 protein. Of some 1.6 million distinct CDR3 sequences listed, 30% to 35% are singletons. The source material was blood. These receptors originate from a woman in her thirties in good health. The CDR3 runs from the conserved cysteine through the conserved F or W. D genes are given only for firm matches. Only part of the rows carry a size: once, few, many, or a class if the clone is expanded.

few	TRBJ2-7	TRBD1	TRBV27	TGTGCCAGTCGAGGCGACAGGGGGACTGTGTACGAGCAGTACTTC	CASRGDRGTVYEQYF
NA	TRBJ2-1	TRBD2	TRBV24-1	TGTGCCACCAGTGATTTGTCTAGCGGGAGGACCCTCAATGAGCAGTTCTTC	CATSDLSSGRTLNEQFF
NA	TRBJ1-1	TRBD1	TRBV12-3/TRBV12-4	TGTGCCAGCAGGGGGACAGGGGCGGTTACTGAAGCTTTCTTT	CASRGTGAVTEAFF
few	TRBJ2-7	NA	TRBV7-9	TGTGCCACCAGAGAGGGGGGACACTTTCCCTACGAGCAGTACTTC	CATREGGHFPYEQYF
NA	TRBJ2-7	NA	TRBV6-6	TGTGCCAGCAGCGATGGCGGGGTAAGCTCCTACGAGCAGTACTTC	CASSDGGVSSYEQYF
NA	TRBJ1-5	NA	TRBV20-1	TGCAGTGCTGCAAAGGGTCGCGGTCAGCCCCAGCATTTT	CSAAKGRGQPQHF
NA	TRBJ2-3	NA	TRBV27	TGTGCCAGCAGGATGGGAGCCACAGATACGCAGTATTTT	CASRMGATDTQYF
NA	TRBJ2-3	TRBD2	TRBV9	TGTGCCAGCAGCACAACTAGCGGGGGACCAGATACGCAGTATTTT	CASSTTSGGPDTQYF
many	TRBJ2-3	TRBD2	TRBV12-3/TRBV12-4	TGTGCCAGCAGAGCGGGGGCCACAGATACGCAGTATTTT	CASRAGATDTQYF
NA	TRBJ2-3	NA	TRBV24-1	TGTGCCACCAGTGACCCAGGGACCGATACAGATACGCAGTATTTT	CATSDPGTDTDTQYF
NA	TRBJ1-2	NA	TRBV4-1	TGCGCCAGCAGCCAAACAATTGCCAATGGCTACACCTTC	CASSQTIANGYTF